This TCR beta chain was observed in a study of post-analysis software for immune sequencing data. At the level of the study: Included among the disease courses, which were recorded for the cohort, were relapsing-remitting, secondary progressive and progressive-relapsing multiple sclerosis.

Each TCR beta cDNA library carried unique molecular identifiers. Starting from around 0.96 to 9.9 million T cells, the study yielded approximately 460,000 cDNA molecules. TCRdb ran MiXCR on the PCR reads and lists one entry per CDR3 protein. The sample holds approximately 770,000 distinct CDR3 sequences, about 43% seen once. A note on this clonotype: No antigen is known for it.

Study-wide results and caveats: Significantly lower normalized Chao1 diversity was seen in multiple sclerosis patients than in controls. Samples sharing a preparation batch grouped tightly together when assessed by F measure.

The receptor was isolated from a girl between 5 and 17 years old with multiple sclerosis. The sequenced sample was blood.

CDR3 residues: CSARDEGTSGEKLFF. The DNA of the CDR3 is TGCAGTGCTAGAGATGAAGGGACGTCGGGTGAAAAACTGTTTTTT. J is TRBJ1-4 and V is TRBV20-1; D is perhaps TRBD1 (5 bases). V was clipped by 0 bases and J by 7 bases, with 15 bases between them. The germline gives CDR1 DFQATT, CDR2 SNEGSKA (reference sequence). The CDR3 contains 15 residues.